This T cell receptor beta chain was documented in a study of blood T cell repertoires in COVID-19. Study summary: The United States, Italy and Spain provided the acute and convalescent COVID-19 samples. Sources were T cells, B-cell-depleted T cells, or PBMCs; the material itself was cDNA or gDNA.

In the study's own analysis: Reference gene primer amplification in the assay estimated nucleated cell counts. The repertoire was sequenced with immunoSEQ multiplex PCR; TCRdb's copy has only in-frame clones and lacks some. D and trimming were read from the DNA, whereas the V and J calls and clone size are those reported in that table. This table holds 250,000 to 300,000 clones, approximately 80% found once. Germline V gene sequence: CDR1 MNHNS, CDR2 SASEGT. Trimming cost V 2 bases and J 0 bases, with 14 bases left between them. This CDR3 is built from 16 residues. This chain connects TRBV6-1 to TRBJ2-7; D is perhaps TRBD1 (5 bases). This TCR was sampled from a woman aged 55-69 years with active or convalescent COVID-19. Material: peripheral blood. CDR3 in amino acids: CASSELMGPTSYEQYF. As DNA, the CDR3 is TGTGCCAGCAGTGAACTCATGGGGCCAACCTCCTACGAGCAGTACTTC.